Listed below are T cell receptor beta chains from one sample, sequenced in a study of T cell repertoires in cytomegalovirus infection. TCRdb ran MiXCR on the reads and lists one entry per CDR3 protein. The sample contains 300,000 to 400,000 distinct CDR3 sequences, 25% to 30% of which appear only once. Their specific antigens are unknown. The sequenced sample was cultured PBMCs, obtained from culture after CMV antigen stimulation. The receptors here all came from a human donor in good health (CMV status not recorded). Some clones in this sample may be carry-over from other donors' samples. Each CDR3 is given with its conserved first and last residue. Fields, in order: D gene, V gene, clone size, J gene, CDR3 DNA, CDR3 protein. The D gene is left open where the match is weak. Not all rows give a size; the values are once, few, many and, for expanded clones, a class.

-	TRBV7-2	many	TRBJ2-7	TGTGCCAGCAGCTTAGGGATCTACTACGAGCAGTACTTC	CASSLGIYYEQYF
-	TRBV3-1	-	TRBJ1-2	TGTGCCAGCAGCCAGGCGAACAGGGTCGGCTACACCTTC	CASSQANRVGYTF
TRBD1	TRBV11-2	-	TRBJ2-1	TGTGCCAGCAGCGGGACAGGGGGCCCTACTGATGAGCAGTTCTTC	CASSGTGGPTDEQFF
TRBD1	TRBV28	few	TRBJ1-1	TGTGCCAGCAGTCCCTGGACAGGGGGTCTAAACACTGAAGCTTTCTTT	CASSPWTGGLNTEAFF
TRBD1	TRBV6-1	few	TRBJ1-2	TGTGCCAGCAGTGAAGGACGACAGGGTGGGACCGCGGGTGGCTACACCTTC	CASSEGRQGGTAGGYTF
TRBD1	TRBV4-1	-	TRBJ2-2	TGCGCCAGCAGCCAAGATCGTCGAAGGACAGGGCGGACCGGGGAGCTGTTTTTT	CASSQDRRRTGRTGELFF
-	TRBV5-1	-	TRBJ1-2	TGCGCCAGCAGCATAGACCTGGGCGGAGGCTACACCTTC	CASSIDLGGGYTF
-	TRBV5-3	-	TRBJ1-1	TGTGCCAGCAGCCCCTACCGGTACACTGAAGCTTTCTTT	CASSPYRYTEAFF
-	TRBV2	few	TRBJ2-6	TGTGCCAGCAAATTAGGGGCCAACGTCCTGACTTTC	CASKLGANVLTF
-	TRBV5-4	few	TRBJ2-2	TGTGCCAGCAGCTTTCTCTTCACCGGGGAGCTGTTTTTT	CASSFLFTGELFF
TRBD1	TRBV11-2	-	TRBJ1-5	TGTGCCAGCAGCTTAGGTGGGACAGGGGGCATGGGTCAGCCCCAGCATTTT	CASSLGGTGGMGQPQHF
-	TRBV7-2	few	TRBJ1-5	TGTGCCAGCAGCCCAACCGGGACGGATCAGCCCCAGCATTTT	CASSPTGTDQPQHF
-	TRBV10-3	-	TRBJ2-2	TGTGCCTATACCATACAAAACACCGGGGAGCTGTTTTTT	CAYTIQNTGELFF
-	TRBV20-1	many	TRBJ2-1	TGCAGTGCTGCGAGGGACACGGGTTTAGATGAGCAGTTCTTC	CSAARDTGLDEQFF
-	TRBV19	few	TRBJ1-5	TGTGCCAGTAGTTCGGAAAGGGGGGGCCCTCAGCCCCAGCATTTT	CASSSERGGPQPQHF
-	TRBV7-4	-	TRBJ1-2	TGTGCCAGCAGCTTAGACCAGAATAACTATGGCTACACCTTC	CASSLDQNNYGYTF
TRBD2	TRBV6-1	-	TRBJ2-3	TGTGCCAGCAGTGTCTCAGCGCATCCTACTAGCGGGAGGGCCGGCACAGATACGCAGTATTTT	CASSVSAHPTSGRAGTDTQYF
-	TRBV10-2	few	TRBJ1-4	TGCGCCAGCAGTGATGGACCGGGAAGTGAAAAACTGTTTTTT	CASSDGPGSEKLFF
TRBD2	TRBV27	-	TRBJ2-4	TGTGCCAGCAGTTTACTACAAGCGGGGAAAAACATTCAGTACTTC	CASSLLQAGKNIQYF
TRBD1	TRBV7-2	few	TRBJ1-2	TGTGCCAGCAGCCCCGACAGGGGACGACCCAACTATGGCTACACCTTC	CASSPDRGRPNYGYTF
TRBD1	TRBV28	-	TRBJ2-3	TGTGCCAGCAGTAACGGACAGGGCAGCACAGATACGCAGTATTTT	CASSNGQGSTDTQYF
-	TRBV19	few	TRBJ1-3	TGTGCCAGTAGTATGACGCATAGCTCTGGAAACACCATATATTTT	CASSMTHSSGNTIYF
TRBD2	TRBV5-4	-	TRBJ2-1	TGTGCCAGCAGCCAAAACATACCGAGCGGGAAGGAGCAGTTCTTC	CASSQNIPSGKEQFF
-	TRBV28	-	TRBJ2-3	TGTGCCAGCAGTCAGCTTAGCAGTAGCACAGATACGCAGTATTTT	CASSQLSSSTDTQYF
TRBD2	TRBV27	-	TRBJ2-3	TGTGCCAGCAGTACAAAACCGGGACTAGTTCCAGATACGCAGTATTTT	CASSTKPGLVPDTQYF
TRBD2	TRBV5-4	-	TRBJ2-3	TGTGCCAGCAGCTTGGTACTAGCGGTAGGCACAGATACGCAGTATTTT	CASSLVLAVGTDTQYF
-	TRBV7-3	few	TRBJ2-1	TGTGCCAGCAGCCCCGTACCGACCAGAAACAATGAGCAGTTCTTC	CASSPVPTRNNEQFF
-	TRBV2	many	TRBJ1-5	TGTGCCAGTCACCCCCGGGGACGCGGGAGCAATCAGCCCCAGCATTTT	CASHPRGRGSNQPQHF